A single sample gave rise to the 23 T cell receptor beta chains below, sequenced in a study of siplizumab effects on memory and regulatory T cells. Profiled with immunoSEQ multiplex PCR; TCRdb holds only in-frame clones, not every one. The sample shows some 75,000 clones, 85% to 95% of them seen only once. Sequencing was performed on CD8+ T cells sorted from blood. The receptors were sampled from a human donor in good health.

The genes are TRBV12-5 and TRBJ1-1; D is perhaps TRBD1 (5 bases). In germline, CDR1 is LGHNT, CDR2 FRNRAP. The V end was cut by 2 bases, the J end by 5 bases, with 12 bases between. The CDR3 has 14 residues. CDR3 loop: CASGLWREGTEAFF. In nucleotides, the CDR3 is TGTGCTAGTGGTTTGTGGAGGGAGGGGACTGAAGCTTTCTTT.

V usage is TRBV11-2 and J usage is TRBJ1-1; D remains ambiguous. V lost 2 bases to trimming and J lost 0 bases, with 10 bases between them. Germline CDR1 and CDR2: SGHAT and FQNNGV. The CDR3 is made up of 15 amino acids. CDR3 sequence reads: CASSLSQDLNTEAFF. The CDR3 DNA follows: TGTGCCAGCAGCTTATCCCAGGACTTGAACACTGAAGCTTTCTTT. Supplemented by reference TRBV11-2 and TRBJ1-1, the full variable domain reads EAGVAQSPRYKIIEKRQSVAFWCNPISGHATLYWYQQILGQGPKLLIQFQNNGVVDDSQLPKDRFSAERLKGVDSTLKIQPAKLEDSAVYLCASSLSQDLNTEAFFGQGTRLTVV.

This chain joins TRBV2 and TRBJ2-7; D not certain. The V end lost 1 base, the J end lost 5 bases, and 12 bases lay between the germline ends. The V gene's germline CDR1 is SNHLY and CDR2 FYNNEI. The CDR3 spans 14 residues. The chain's CDR3 is CASSEGAETDEQYF. The CDR3 nucleotides read TGTGCCAGCAGTGAAGGGGCGGAAACGGACGAGCAGTACTTC.

This chain uses TRBV13 with TRBJ1-1; TRBD1 might be the D (5 bases). From germline, CDR1 is PRHDT and CDR2 FYEKMQ (reference sequence). The length of the CDR3 is 14 residues. Trimming removed 2 bases at V and 4 bases at J, with 11 bases between. The CDR3 DNA follows: TGTGCCAGCAGCTTATGGGGCCAACTCACTGAAGCTTTCTTT. Translating it yields CASSLWGQLTEAFF.

The CDR3 loop is CATATGIGDEQFF. The CDR3 DNA reads as TGTGCCACGGCTACAGGGATAGGGGATGAGCAGTTCTTC. The V call is TRBV9, the J call TRBJ2-1, with D perhaps TRBD1 (6 bases). V lost 9 bases to trimming and J lost 8 bases, with 18 bases between them. Looked up from germline, CDR1 is SGDLS and CDR2 is YYNGEE. The CDR3 has 13 amino acids.

This clone is categorized as medium-sized. V and J are TRBV28 and TRBJ1-2; a possible D gene is TRBD1 (5 bases). Deletions cut 1 base from V and 6 bases from J, with 18 bases between. Germline CDR1 and CDR2: MDHEN and SYDVKM. This CDR3 has 16 amino acids. CDR3 protein: CASSLFTLGQGNGYTF. In DNA, the CDR3 is TGTGCCAGCAGTTTATTTACGTTGGGCCAGGGAAATGGCTACACCTTC.

V and J are TRBV11-1 and TRBJ2-3; no definite D call. Germline-derived CDR1 and CDR2 are SGHAT and FQDESV (reference sequence). The V and J ends lost 5 bases and 0 bases respectively, with 12 bases between them. The CDR3 consists of 15 residues. CDR3 sequence: CASSADLASTDTQYF. In nucleotides, the CDR3 is TGTGCCAGCAGCGCAGATTTAGCTAGCACAGATACGCAGTATTTT.

This clone came up a few times. This rearrangement joins TRBV7-6 to TRBJ1-4; TRBD1 might be the D (5 bases). Trimming shortened V by 6 bases and J by 10 bases, and 12 bases separated the two germline ends. Germline loops: CDR1 SGHVS, CDR2 FNYEAQ. The CDR3 is 12 residues long. The CDR3 loop reads CASSIRDGKLFF. In DNA form, the CDR3 reads TGTGCCAGCAGTATCAGGGACGGAAAACTGTTTTTT.

The V gene is TRBV16, the J gene TRBJ2-7; the D is unclear. V was cut by 4 bases and J by 3 bases, with 13 bases left in between. Germline V gene sequence: CDR1 KGHSY, CDR2 FQNENV. The CDR3 extends over 14 amino acids. For the CDR3, the DNA is TGTGCCAGCAGCCCACGGGTCGTTAACTACGAGCAGTACTTC. This codes for CASSPRVVNYEQYF.

V is TRBV4-1 and J is TRBJ2-2, with D perhaps being TRBD1 or TRBD2 (5 bases each). This CDR3 is built from 15 residues. Trimming took off 0 bases at V and 4 bases at J, with 9 bases between the two ends. Germline V CDR1 and CDR2: MGHRA, YSYEKL. The CDR3 coding sequence is TGCGCCAGCAGCCAAGATCCAGGGAGCACCGGGGAGCTGTTTTTT. Residues: CASSQDPGSTGELFF.

The chain combines TRBV6-1 with TRBJ2-7, with 7 bases aligning to TRBD1. CDR1 is MNHNS, CDR2 SASEGT, per germline. The CDR3 is made up of 13 amino acids. The V and J ends lost 3 bases and 3 bases, in that order; junction bases with no gene match: 2. The CDR3 region has the DNA TGTGCCAGCAGTGAGACAGGGTTCTACGAGCAGTACTTC. Translated: CASSETGFYEQYF.

This chain links TRBV7-6 with TRBJ2-5; no clear D. V was shortened by 0 bases and J by 5 bases, with 13 bases between the two germline ends. The CDR3 length is 15 residues. The germline gives CDR1 SGHVS, CDR2 FNYEAQ. The CDR3 region has the DNA TGTGCCAGCAGCTTAGCGCATGGCTTGGGGGAGACCCAGTACTTC. Protein: CASSLAHGLGETQYF.

V and J are TRBV6-1 and TRBJ2-7; 7 bases are a match to TRBD1. This CDR3 is built from 13 residues. Trimming took 7 bases from V and 5 from J; bases not matched to a gene: 8. Germline assignment: CDR1 MNHNS and CDR2 SASEGT. The CDR3 loop reads CASTIGGLNEQYF. The CDR3 DNA reads TGTGCCAGCACTATAGGGGGCTTAAACGAGCAGTACTTC.

This clone appeared once. The chain carries TRBV23-1 and TRBJ2-7; 8 nucleotides align to TRBD1. TRBV23-1 is an open reading frame whose function is uncertain. This CDR3 comprises 14 residues. J gave up 5 bases and V 4 bases, and 7 bases lay outside the gene matches. The CDR3 region is CASSRTDRADEQYF. The CDR3 coding sequence is TGCGCCAGCAGTCGAACGGACAGGGCGGACGAGCAGTACTTC.

The chain links TRBV19 to TRBJ2-1; perhaps TRBD1 as D (6 bases). CDR3 size: 13 residues. Germline values: CDR1 LNHDA, CDR2 SQIVND (reference sequence). V gave up 6 bases and J gave up 9 bases, with 15 bases separating them. CDR3 coding DNA: TGTGCCAGTAGGAGGTCAGGGGAAGTTGAGCAGTTCTTC. It translates to CASRRSGEVEQFF. Variable domain in full (rest from reference TRBV19 and TRBJ2-1): DGGITQSPKYLFRKEGQNVTLSCEQNLNHDAMYWYRQDPGQGLRLIYYSQIVNDFQKGDIAEGYSVSREKKESFPLTVTSAQKNPTAFYLCASRRSGEVEQFFGPGTRLTVL.

This chain links TRBV27 with TRBJ2-7; 10 bases agree with TRBD1. V was clipped by 2 bases and J by 3 bases; unmatched bases: 7. Germline loops: CDR1 MNHEY, CDR2 SMNVEV (reference sequence). This CDR3 has 16 amino acids. The CDR3 loop is CASSLGWGDRGYEQYF. The CDR3 DNA reads TGTGCCAGCAGTTTAGGGTGGGGGGACAGGGGCTACGAGCAGTACTTC.

The chain recombines TRBV28 with TRBJ2-7; weak D call: TRBD2 (6 bases). V lost 7 bases and J 3 bases, leaving 13 bases between the germline ends. This CDR3 region has 13 residues. CDR1 and CDR2 (germline): MDHEN, SYDVKM. CDR3: CASNPGTGYEQYF. CDR3 DNA sequence: TGTGCCAGCAACCCGGGGACTGGCTACGAGCAGTACTTC.

The rearrangement uses TRBV11-2 and TRBJ1-1, with 7 bases aligning to TRBD1. This CDR3 has 14 amino acids. The germline V gene has CDR1 SGHAT and CDR2 FQNNGV. Trimming at V came to 1 base and at J to 5 bases, leaving 4 bases not matched to a gene. CDR3 nucleotides: TGTGCCAGCAGCTTAGTTGAGACAGGGACTGAAGCTTTCTTT. The encoded protein is CASSLVETGTEAFF.

This clone was seen once. J is TRBJ2-7 and V is TRBV28; D call uncertain. V lost 7 bases to trimming and J lost 0 bases, with 13 bases between them. Germline values: CDR1 MDHEN, CDR2 SYDVKM. This CDR3 contains 14 residues. CDR3: CASTLQDSSYEQYF. CDR3 DNA sequence: TGTGCCAGCACCCTCCAGGATAGCTCCTACGAGCAGTACTTC.

The chain joins TRBV19 to TRBJ2-7, with 9 bases lining up with TRBD1. V lost 3 bases, J lost 3 bases, and 12 bases stayed unmatched. CDR1 is LNHDA, CDR2 SQIVND, per germline (reference sequence). This CDR3 is built from 17 residues. CDR3 nucleotide sequence: TGTGCCAGTAGTATGATGGGGCGGGGACAGGGAGACTACGAGCAGTACTTC. It specifies CASSMMGRGQGDYEQYF.

The J gene is TRBJ2-5, the V gene TRBV4-2; TRBD2 agrees at 7 bases. The J call could be wrong; TRBJ2-7 is a better fit for the DNA end. The CDR3 loop spans 14 amino acids. The germline V gene encodes CDR1 LGHNA and CDR2 YNFKEQ. This chain's CDR3 is CASSPIAGSDEQYF. The CDR3 DNA is TGTGCCAGCAGCCCGATAGCGGGTTCGGACGAGCAGTACTTC.

This chain uses TRBV11-2 with TRBJ2-5; D may be TRBD1 (5 bases). Trimming removed 1 base at V and 3 bases at J, with 15 bases between. This CDR3 comprises 16 residues. CDR1 is SGHAT, CDR2 FQNNGV, per germline. The CDR3 coding sequence is TGTGCCAGCAGCTTAGTGCCGGCAGGGTGGGAAGAGACCCAGTACTTC. This gives the protein CASSLVPAGWEETQYF.

CDR3 sequence (DNA): TGTGCCAGCAGTTTATCCTCTAATTACAATGAGCAGTTCTTC. Amino acid sequence: CASSLSSNYNEQFF. The V gene is TRBV27, the J gene TRBJ2-1; D is unclear. V lost 0 bases and J lost 4, with 7 bases in between. The V gene's germline CDR1 is MNHEY and CDR2 SMNVEV (reference sequence). This CDR3 has 14 residues.